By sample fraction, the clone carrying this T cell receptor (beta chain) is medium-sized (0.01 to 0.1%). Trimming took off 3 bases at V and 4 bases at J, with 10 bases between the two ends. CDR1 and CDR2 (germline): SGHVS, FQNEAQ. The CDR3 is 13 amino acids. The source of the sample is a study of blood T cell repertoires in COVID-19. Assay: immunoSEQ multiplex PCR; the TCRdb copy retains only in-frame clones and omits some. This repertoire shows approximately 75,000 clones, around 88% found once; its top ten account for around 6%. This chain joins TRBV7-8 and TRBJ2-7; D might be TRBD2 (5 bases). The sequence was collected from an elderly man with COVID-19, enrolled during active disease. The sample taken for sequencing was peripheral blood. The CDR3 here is CASSFGNSYEQYF. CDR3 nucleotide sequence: TGTGCCAGCAGCTTCGGGAACAGTTACGAGCAGTACTTC.